These T cell receptor beta chains were read from a single sample in a study of regulatory T cells in long-lasting Graves disease. TCRdb itself ran the multiplex PCR reads through MiXCR, one entry per CDR3 protein. The table includes around 400,000 distinct CDR3 sequences, around a fifth detected once. Specimen: peripheral blood mononuclear cells (PBMCs), collected when the disease was refractory, from a patient treated with antithyroid drugs. These receptors all stem from a female donor with Graves disease. Both conserved end residues are part of each CDR3. Each record gives: J gene, V gene, CDR3 protein.

TRBJ2-1	TRBV7-9	CASSLRLAGGNNEQFF
TRBJ2-7	TRBV7-8	CASSLVQSHPSYEQYF
TRBJ2-7	TRBV6-5	CASSSPGVSYEQYF
TRBJ2-6	TRBV6-1	CASNQGLGGANVLTF
TRBJ2-1	TRBV7-9	CASSLLAGGWHEQFF
TRBJ2-7	TRBV30	CAWSVGASGREEQYF
TRBJ2-1	TRBV28	CASSLWGQGANEQFF
TRBJ2-7	TRBV25-1	CASSPRGAGVRGQYF
TRBJ1-5	TRBV12-3/TRBV12-4	CASRAGTGGQPQHF
TRBJ2-3	TRBV11-2	CASSPQGLADTQYF
TRBJ2-1	TRBV11-2	CASSLETWTNRYNEQFF
TRBJ1-5	TRBV15	CATSSRESGPQHF
TRBJ2-7	TRBV3-1	CASSQLKTSGRAYEQYF
TRBJ1-2	TRBV6-1	CASSEGVRSTF
TRBJ1-5	TRBV27	CASRQGGGYANQPQHF
TRBJ2-1	TRBV20-1	CSASRLAGGKNEQFF
TRBJ1-1	TRBV7-9	CASSWDRINTEAFF
TRBJ1-6	TRBV12-3/TRBV12-4	CASSYGSGQGRNSPLHF
TRBJ2-5	TRBV2	CASSGEGKETQYF
TRBJ2-5	TRBV28	CASSLASMNLQETQYF
TRBJ2-7	TRBV3-1	CASSSTPWDEQYF
TRBJ2-5	TRBV28	CASPTGGAPKETQYF
TRBJ2-7	TRBV20-1	CSAWPPNQPHEQYF
TRBJ2-4	TRBV12-3/TRBV12-4	CASSFGDLPLF
TRBJ2-5	TRBV7-9	CASSLRGTQETQYF
TRBJ1-2	TRBV28	CASRGDRVYYGYTF
TRBJ2-2	TRBV20-1	CSARPGANTGELFF
TRBJ2-1	TRBV3-1	CASSQGAGNEQFF
TRBJ2-5	TRBV15	CATRRNRDREKETQYF
TRBJ2-7	TRBV5-1	CASSSRGTSGSYEQYF
TRBJ2-2	TRBV6-4	CASSEWGTTGELFF
TRBJ1-5	TRBV15	CATARQRNQPQHF
TRBJ2-7	TRBV2	CASSEGPGVTYEQYF
TRBJ2-2	TRBV6-5	CASSLSRPATGELFF
TRBJ1-1	TRBV18	CASSIGPTEAFF
TRBJ1-5	TRBV27	CASSLSYGAGWGQPQHF
TRBJ1-1	TRBV11-1	CASSSTDRTPEAFF
TRBJ1-5	TRBV20-1	CSAAHSYQPQHF
TRBJ2-3	TRBV7-6	CASSRGTSGVDTQYF
TRBJ2-2	TRBV19	CATRRGSGELFF
TRBJ2-2	TRBV19	CASRSDRVRDGELFF
TRBJ1-6	TRBV29-1	CSVLDGFGSPLHF
TRBJ1-2	TRBV19	CASSTPLPGRAQGSGYTF
TRBJ2-3	TRBV24-1	CATSDFGMQTGTDTQYF
TRBJ1-1	TRBV12-3/TRBV12-4	CASSETLRDTEAFF